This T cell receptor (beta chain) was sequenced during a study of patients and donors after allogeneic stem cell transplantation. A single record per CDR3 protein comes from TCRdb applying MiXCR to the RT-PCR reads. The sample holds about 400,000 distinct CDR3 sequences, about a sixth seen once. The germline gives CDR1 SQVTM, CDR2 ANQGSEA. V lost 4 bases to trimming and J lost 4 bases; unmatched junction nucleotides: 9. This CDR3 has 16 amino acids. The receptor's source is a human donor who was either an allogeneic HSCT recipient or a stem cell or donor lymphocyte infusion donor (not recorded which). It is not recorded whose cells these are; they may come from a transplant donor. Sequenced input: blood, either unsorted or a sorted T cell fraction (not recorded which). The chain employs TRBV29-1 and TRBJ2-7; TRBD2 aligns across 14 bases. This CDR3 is CSVGRATSGRAYEQYF. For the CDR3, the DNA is TGCAGCGTTGGGAGAGCGACTAGCGGGAGGGCGTACGAGCAGTACTTC.